Given below is one T cell receptor (beta chain) in context. The sample belongs to a study of blood T cell repertoires in COVID-19. The germline V and J ends were trimmed by 4 bases and 0 bases, with 10 bases remaining between them. CDR3 length: 15 amino acids. Per germline, CDR1 MDHEN and CDR2 SYDVKM. All enrollees were roughly 18 to 90 years old and from fewer than 25 US areas. Profiling relied on immunoSEQ multiplex PCR, and the TCRdb table lists in-frame clones only, not all of them. The sample lists 250,000 to 300,000 clones, 88% seen once, with around 2% in the top ten. The sequencing sample was made of PBMCs or T cells enriched from blood (not recorded which). The clonotype was recovered from a woman aged 55-69 years in a cohort exposed to, infected with or recovered from COVID-19 (not recorded which). The rearrangement links TRBV28 to TRBJ1-3; possibly TRBD1 for D (5 bases). The CDR3 nucleotides read TGTGCCAGCAGTTCGACAAGGGGCTCTGGAAACACCATATATTTT. It encodes CASSSTRGSGNTIYF.